The source of this T cell receptor (beta chain) is a study of shared clonotypes between healthy human individuals. Assay: immunoSEQ multiplex PCR; the TCRdb copy retains only in-frame clones and omits some. The table records hundreds of thousands of clones, approximately 95% of them present only once. Naive CD8 populations comprised CD45RO-negative cells positively selected for CCR7, excluding terminally differentiated effector memory CD45RA+ cells. The CDR3 is 14 amino acids. In germline, CDR1 is LGHNA, CDR2 YNFKEQ. The ends lost 1 base at V and 3 bases at J; junction bases unmatched: 3. The V and J genes are TRBV4-2 and TRBJ2-7, with 7 bases fitting TRBD1. Specimen: naive CD8+ T cells sorted from blood. The sequence came from a woman aged 30 to 39 in good health. CDR3 region: CASSQVGDSYEQYF. The CDR3 DNA sequence: TGTGCCAGCAGCCAAGTGGGGGACAGCTACGAGCAGTACTTC.